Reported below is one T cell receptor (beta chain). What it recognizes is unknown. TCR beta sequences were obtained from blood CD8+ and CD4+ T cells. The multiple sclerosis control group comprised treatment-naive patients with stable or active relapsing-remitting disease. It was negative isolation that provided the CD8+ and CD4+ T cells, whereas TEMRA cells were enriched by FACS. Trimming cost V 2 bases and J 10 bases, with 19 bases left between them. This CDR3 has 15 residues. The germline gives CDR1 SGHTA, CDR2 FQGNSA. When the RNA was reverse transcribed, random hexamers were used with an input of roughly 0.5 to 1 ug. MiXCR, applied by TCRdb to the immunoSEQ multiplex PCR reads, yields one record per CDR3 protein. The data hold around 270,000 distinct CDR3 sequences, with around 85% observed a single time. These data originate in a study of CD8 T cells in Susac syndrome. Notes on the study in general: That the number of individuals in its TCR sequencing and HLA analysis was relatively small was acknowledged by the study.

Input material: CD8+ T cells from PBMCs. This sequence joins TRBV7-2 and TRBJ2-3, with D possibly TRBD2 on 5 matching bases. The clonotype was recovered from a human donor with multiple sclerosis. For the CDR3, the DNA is TGTGCCAGCAGCTTATTAATCCGGTGGGAGTGGGCGCAGTATTTT. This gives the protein CASSLLIRWEWAQYF.